This T cell receptor beta chain comes out of a study of blood T cells in healthy people across ages. Study-level points and caveats: Per million T cells, the diversity of TCR beta decreased roughly linearly as age advanced.

This clonotype was seen a handful of times. Its cognate antigen is unknown. A second PCR of 7 to 11 cycles used a sample-barcoded 5' primer and a J-beta primer mix. Every individual sample yielded 2.5 million or more paired-end reads (each containing CDR3). Using its own MiXCR run on the 5' RACE reads, TCRdb lists one record per CDR3 protein. This table holds more than 1,400,000 distinct CDR3 sequences, 42% found once. This CDR3 region has 14 residues. CDR1 is SQVTM and CDR2 is ANQGSEA in the germline V gene. Trimming removed 6 bases from V and 0 bases from J; junction bases left unmatched: 3. The V call is TRBV29-1, the J call TRBJ1-2, with TRBD1 matching 11 bases. The sequencing sample was made of blood. This clonotype was obtained from a young woman in good health. CDR3: CSVSGQGANYGYTF. In DNA, the CDR3 is TGCAGCGTGTCGGGACAGGGGGCTAACTATGGCTACACCTTC.